Given below is one T cell receptor (beta chain) in context. Its matching antigen is unknown. Germline DNA was also extracted, and blood RNA derived from unsorted whole blood. The CDR3 spans 13 residues. CDR1 is MNHEY, CDR2 SVGAGI, per germline. Trimming left V 6 bases short and J 6 bases short, with 11 bases between. A primer matching the constant region was used to make TCR beta cDNA from approximately 520 ng of total RNA. A slightly modified ARM-PCR protocol with three nested multiplex PCR rounds produced these TCR beta libraries. TRBV1-TRBV30 forward primers and a C-beta reverse primer were used in the first two PCR rounds, which each ran for ten to eleven cycles. One entry per CDR3 protein results from TCRdb running MiXCR on the multiplex PCR reads. The sample holds about 350,000 distinct CDR3 sequences; approximately 65% are singletons and the top ten take about 6%. This specimen comes from a study of tumor-infiltrating lymphocytes in primary liver carcinoma. Whole-study findings and limits: In the absence of sorting, bulk samples left CD4+ and CD8+ repertoires uncompared.

Sequenced sample: peripheral blood. The TCR sequence derives from a middle-aged man with primary liver carcinoma and hepatitis B virus infection. The chain combines TRBV6-5 with TRBJ2-2, with D perhaps matching TRBD1 (5 bases). For the CDR3, the DNA is TGTGCCAGCAGCCCAGGGTTCCCCGGGGAGCTGTTTTTT. Encoded protein: CASSPGFPGELFF.